Presented here are 25 T cell receptor beta chains from one specimen sequenced in a study of blood T cell repertoires in COVID-19. The repertoire was sequenced with immunoSEQ multiplex PCR; TCRdb's copy has only in-frame clones and lacks some. The sample has over 150,000 clones, around 84% seen once. The sample was peripheral blood. These receptors originate from a woman older than 75 with COVID-19, enrolled during active disease.

This chain links TRBV29-1 with TRBJ2-3; D remains ambiguous. Germline loops: CDR1 SQVTM, CDR2 ANQGSEA. V was trimmed by 3 bases and J by 0 bases, leaving 10 bases between them. The CDR3 has 14 amino acids. CDR3: CSVDGSSSTDTQYF. The CDR3 DNA is TGCAGCGTTGACGGGTCTTCTAGCACAGATACGCAGTATTTT.

This clone was seen only a few times. The CDR3 protein is CASSVDRGISPLHF. CDR3 sequence (DNA): TGTGCCAGCAGCGTGGACAGGGGAATCTCACCCCTCCACTTT. The chain recombines TRBV2 with TRBJ1-6; TRBD1 matches at 9 bases. The CDR3 has 14 residues. V shed 6 bases, J shed 10 bases, and the junction held 7 bases outside the gene matches. CDR1 and CDR2 (germline): SNHLY, FYNNEI.

The J gene is TRBJ2-1, the V gene TRBV6-5; tentatively, D is TRBD2 (5 bases). With 6 bases removed from V and 6 bases from J, the gap between germline ends came to 9 bases. Germline V CDR1 and CDR2: MNHEY, SVGAGI. The CDR3 loop spans 12 amino acids. CDR3 residues: CASRKLGNEQFF. In DNA form, the CDR3 reads TGTGCCAGCAGAAAACTAGGCAATGAGCAGTTCTTC.

The rearrangement joins TRBV6-5 to TRBJ1-1, with 8 bases matching TRBD1. The length of the CDR3 is 13 residues. The ends lost 6 bases at V and 4 bases at J; junction bases unmatched: 4. CDR1 MNHEY and CDR2 SVGAGI come from the germline V gene. In DNA form, the CDR3 reads TGTGCCAGCAGACAGGGGGTCGTCACTGAAGCTTTCTTT. Translation gives CASRQGVVTEAFF.

The J gene is TRBJ1-5, the V gene TRBV5-8; unclear D gene. Germline lookup yields CDR1 SGHTS and CDR2 YDEGEE. The V end lost 2 bases, the J end lost 4 bases, and 16 bases lay between the germline ends. There are 16 residues in the CDR3. CDR3 bases: TGTGCCAGCAGCTTCGAAGGCGGCCGGTGGAATCAGCCCCAGCATTTT. Translation: CASSFEGGRWNQPQHF. Full variable domain (outside the CDR3, taken from reference TRBV5-8 and TRBJ1-5): EAGVTQSPTHLIKTRGQQATLRCSPISGHTSVYWYQQALGLGLQFLLWYDEGEERNRGNFPPRFSGRQFPNYSSELNVNALELEDSALYLCASSFEGGRWNQPQHFGDGTRLSIL.

The count of this clone is one. The genes are TRBV15 and TRBJ1-2; 7 positions agree with TRBD1. CDR1 and CDR2 (germline): LNHNV, YYDKDF (reference sequence). The CDR3 totals 15 residues. V shed 1 base and J 6 bases; nucleotides not matched to a gene: 8. This chain's CDR3 is CATSRGRGAEDGYTF. DNA of the CDR3: TGTGCCACCAGCAGAGGCAGGGGGGCCGAGGATGGCTACACCTTC.

The chain joins TRBV7-2 to TRBJ1-4; 8 bases align to TRBD1. CDR1 and CDR2 (germline): SGHTA, FQGNSA. Trimming took 5 bases from V and 7 from J; bases not matched to a gene: 9. The CDR3 totals 15 residues. The CDR3 nucleotides are TGTGCCAGCAGCACTAGAACGGGACAGGTTGAAAAACTGTTTTTT. Translation gives CASSTRTGQVEKLFF.

Only a few counts were recorded for this clone. The CDR3 coding sequence is TGTGCCAGCAGTTTACGGGGGGCTAGCAATCAGCCCCAGCATTTT. This sequence encodes CASSLRGASNQPQHF. The J gene is TRBJ1-5, the V gene TRBV28; a weak D match, TRBD1 (6 bases). The V end was cut by 2 bases, the J end by 0 bases, with 8 bases between. CDR1 and CDR2 (germline): MDHEN, SYDVKM. The CDR3 runs 15 residues.

The chain links TRBV6-1 to TRBJ1-1, with a tentative D call TRBD1 (5 bases). Germline-derived CDR1 and CDR2 are MNHNS and SASEGT. V was pared by 9 bases and J by 1 base, with 12 bases between. The CDR3 runs to 13 residues. The CDR3 spells CASKQRGNTEAFF. The CDR3 DNA sequence: TGTGCCAGTAAACAAAGGGGGAACACTGAAGCTTTCTTT.

The V gene is TRBV28, the J gene TRBJ1-2, with a weak D call TRBD1 (6 bases). The V end lost 10 bases, the J end lost 0 bases, and 12 bases lay between the germline ends. This CDR3 has 13 residues. Germline CDR1 reads MDHEN; CDR2 reads SYDVKM. Here the CDR3 reads CATPDRSNYGYTF. As DNA, the CDR3 is TGTGCCACCCCGGACAGATCTAACTATGGCTACACCTTC.

The rearrangement links TRBV9 to TRBJ1-2; D might be TRBD1 (5 bases). V was shortened by 1 base and J by 5 bases, with 15 bases between the two germline ends. The CDR3 contains 15 residues. Germline V gene sequence: CDR1 SGDLS, CDR2 YYNGEE. CDR3 DNA sequence: TGTGCCAGCAGCGTACCCCTCCCGGGGGGTTATGGCTACACCTTC. Its protein is CASSVPLPGGYGYTF.

This clone was detected only a few times. The chain combines TRBV15 with TRBJ1-1; tentative D call: TRBD1 (6 bases). Trimming cost V 0 bases and J 5 bases, with 10 bases left between them. From germline, CDR1 is LNHNV and CDR2 YYDKDF (reference sequence). The length of the CDR3 is 14 residues. The CDR3 sequence: CATSRDRGGTEAFF. The CDR3 DNA reads as TGTGCCACCAGCAGAGATAGGGGGGGTACTGAAGCTTTCTTT. Drawing the rest from reference TRBV15 and TRBJ1-1, the complete variable domain is DAMVIQNPRYQVTQFGKPVTLSCSQTLNHNVMYWYQQKSSQAPKLLFHYYDKDFNNEADTPDNFQSRRPNTSFCFLDIRSPGLGDTAMYLCATSRDRGGTEAFFGQGTRLTVV.

V gene TRBV10-3 combines with J gene TRBJ1-6; D might be TRBD1 (6 bases). The CDR3 is made up of 14 amino acids. Germline CDR1 ENHRY, CDR2 SYGVKD. Trimming took off 7 bases at V and 6 bases at J, with 13 bases between the two ends. CDR3 amino acids: CAIKETGTNSPLHF. Written as DNA, the CDR3 is TGTGCCATCAAGGAGACAGGAACTAATTCACCCCTCCACTTT.

The rearrangement links TRBV28 to TRBJ1-6; possible D gene TRBD1, 6 bases. The germline V gene has CDR1 MDHEN and CDR2 SYDVKM. The CDR3 has 14 amino acids. Trimming cost V 3 bases and J 10 bases, with 13 bases left between them. CDR3: CASSLNRERSPLHF. In DNA form, the CDR3 reads TGTGCCAGCAGTTTGAACAGGGAGCGCTCACCCCTCCACTTT.

The CDR3: CASSLRDRGRDTQYF. In DNA, the CDR3 is TGTGCCAGCAGCCTCCGGGACAGGGGCCGAGATACGCAGTATTTT. The rearrangement joins TRBV7-2 to TRBJ2-3, with 10 nucleotides matching TRBD1. CDR3 length equals 15 residues. J gave up 5 bases and V 5 bases, and 7 bases lay outside the gene matches. In germline, CDR1 is SGHTA, CDR2 FQGNSA. The whole variable domain, remainder taken from reference TRBV7-2 and TRBJ2-3, is GAGVSQSPSNKVTEKGKDVELRCDPISGHTALYWYRQSLGQGLEFLIYFQGNSAPDKSGLPSDRFSAERTGGSVSTLTIQRTQQEDSAVYLCASSLRDRGRDTQYFGPGTRLTVL.

The chain couples TRBV2 to TRBJ2-1, with 15 bases identical to TRBD2. V lost 4 bases, J lost 7 bases, and 2 bases stayed unmatched. The CDR3 is 15 residues long. Germline-derived CDR1 and CDR2 are SNHLY and FYNNEI. The CDR3 coding sequence is TGTGCCAGCAGTGGGACTAGCGGGAGGGGGAATGAGCAGTTCTTC. This sequence encodes CASSGTSGRGNEQFF.

The chain uses TRBV2 and TRBJ1-4, with D unresolved. Looked up from germline, CDR1 is SNHLY and CDR2 is FYNNEI. V gave up 4 bases and J gave up 5 bases, with 14 bases separating them. The CDR3 covers 15 residues. CDR3 loop: CASSALTSDNEKLFF. The CDR3 DNA follows: TGTGCCAGCAGTGCACTGACTTCAGACAATGAAAAACTGTTTTTT.

The genes are TRBV9 and TRBJ2-7; 7 nucleotides align to TRBD1. Germline values: CDR1 SGDLS, CDR2 YYNGEE. The CDR3 extends over 15 amino acids. J gave up 0 bases and V 0 bases, and 3 bases lay outside the gene matches. The CDR3 sequence is CASSVGQGDSYEQYF. DNA for the CDR3: TGTGCCAGCAGCGTAGGCCAGGGGGACTCCTACGAGCAGTACTTC.

The chain uses TRBV2 and TRBJ1-1, with D tentatively TRBD1 (6 bases). The germline gives CDR1 SNHLY, CDR2 FYNNEI. The V gene lost 5 bases and the J gene lost 5 bases, with 9 bases spanning the gap. The CDR3 extends over 12 amino acids. The CDR3 coding sequence is TGTGCCAGCAGTCTAAGGGGGACTGAAGCTTTCTTT. This gives the protein CASSLRGTEAFF.

The chain recombines TRBV5-4 with TRBJ2-7; 8 positions match TRBD1. This CDR3 spans 15 amino acids. Germline V lookup: CDR1 SGHNT, CDR2 YYREEE (reference sequence). The V segment lost 4 bases and the J segment 5 bases; nucleotides outside the gene matches: 11. CDR3 DNA sequence: TGTGCCAGCAGCAGGACCGGGACAGGTCTCAACGAGCAGTACTTC. As protein: CASSRTGTGLNEQYF.

The chain uses TRBV12-3 or TRBV12-4 and TRBJ1-1; no reliable D call. Trimming pared 10 bases from V and 1 base from J, leaving 13 bases between. CDR3 length equals 13 residues. CDR3 DNA sequence: TGTGCCACCTCCGGGGTGGGGAACACTGAAGCTTTCTTT. This encodes CATSGVGNTEAFF.

As DNA, the CDR3 is TGCGCCAGCAGCTTGGGAAGCGGGAGGGCCGGAAGGGAGCAGTTCTTC. Its translation is CASSLGSGRAGREQFF. This chain links TRBV5-1 with TRBJ2-1; 10 bases fit TRBD2. Germline lookup yields CDR1 SGHRS and CDR2 YFSETQ. Unmatched junction bases numbered 10, after V lost 0 bases and J lost 10 bases. This CDR3 contains 16 residues.

About this clone: A read error may produce the germline difference seen at one junction end. This chain links TRBV4-1 with TRBJ2-5; tentative D call: TRBD2 (6 bases). The CDR3 consists of 14 residues. Germline loops: CDR1 MGHRA, CDR2 YSYEKL. The CDR3 bases are TGCGCCAGCAGTCAAGACGGGCTAGCGGAGACCCAGTACTTC. Translation gives CASSQDGLAETQYF.

CDR3 protein: CASSQGLAGVDNEQFF. CDR3 bases: TGCGCCAGCAGCCAGGGACTAGCGGGAGTAGACAATGAGCAGTTCTTC. The chain uses TRBV4-3 and TRBJ2-1; 14 bases are shared with TRBD2. The CDR3 runs to 16 residues. Germline CDR1 is LGHNA and CDR2 is YSLEER. The J segment lost 5 bases and the V segment lost 3 bases, leaving 3 bases of the junction unmatched.

This chain connects TRBV6-5 to TRBJ1-2; D is undetermined. With 2 bases removed from V and 4 bases from J, the gap between germline ends came to 11 bases. CDR1 and CDR2 from the germline V gene are MNHEY and SVGAGI. The CDR3 is 14 residues long. In DNA form, the CDR3 reads TGTGCCAGCAGTTACAATCTCGTCGGCTATGGCTACACCTTC. Translating gives CASSYNLVGYGYTF.